The text below deals with one T cell receptor beta chain. Its specificity is not known. Method: immunoSEQ multiplex PCR; TCRdb's copy keeps in-frame clones and lacks some. The repertoire includes over 55,000 clones, under 85% of them detected once, and approximately 3.8% sits in the top ten. Time point of the sample: week 11, during vaccination. Each dose of the vaccine consisted of 300 ug of mutant IDH1 20-mer peptide, with topical imiquimod. The data derive from a study of a mutant IDH1 vaccine in newly diagnosed glioma. CDR1 and CDR2 (germline): MDHEN, SYDVKM. V lost 3 bases, J lost 8 bases, and 11 bases lay in between. The CDR3 contains 14 residues.

The gene calls are TRBV28 and TRBJ1-6, with D tentatively TRBD1 (6 bases). The specimen was PBMCs, collected from a glioma patient whose treatment included an IDH1 peptide vaccine. This TCR was recovered from a man under 40 with glioma. CDR3 protein: CASSFRTDHSPLHF. The DNA of the CDR3 is TGTGCCAGCAGTTTCCGGACAGACCATTCACCCCTCCACTTT.